This TCR beta chain was documented in a study of T-cell reconstitution after alpha-beta-depleted transplantation in children. This clonotype came up many times. The TCRbeta library was prepared with unique molecular identifiers. TCRdb recomputed calls from the PCR reads with MiXCR, one row per CDR3 protein. There are about 460,000 distinct CDR3 sequences in the sample; approximately 10% occur only once, and roughly 2% lies in the top ten. Germline CDR1 reads SQVTM; CDR2 reads ANQGSEA. The CDR3 runs 12 residues. The source material was PBMCs, sampled before TCRalphabeta/CD19-depleted stem cell transplant. This rearrangement joins TRBV29-1 to TRBJ1-1; 8 positions match TRBD1. The TCR originated in a child aged 2 to 15 with inherited bone marrow failure, due to receive a stem cell transplant. In DNA form, the CDR3 reads TGCACCGCGGACAGGGTCAACACTGAAGCTTTCTTT. Encoded protein: CTADRVNTEAFF.